The 8 T cell receptor beta chains below come from one sample, sequenced in a study (TCRdb year 2016). The library was made by RT-PCR. The sample was run on an Illumina MiSeq. In TCRdb, the public reads were trimmed at Q25 with fastp and aligned with MiXCR, with productive beta chains retained. A single entry per CDR3 protein holds the most common genes and DNA from its merged rows. Here the sample has about 700,000 distinct CDR3 sequences; 12% to 15% occur a single time. The ten biggest clones cover 3% to 4.5% of the sample. The sequenced sample consisted of memory CD4+ T cells from blood. The receptor source for this set is a female donor in good health, serving as a healthy control.

The chain is built from TRBV20-1 and TRBJ2-1, with TRBD1 as a possible D gene (5 bases). The CDR3 is 13 amino acids. The V and J ends lost 2 bases and 2 bases respectively, with 7 bases between them. Germline assignment: CDR1 DFQATT and CDR2 SNEGSKA (reference sequence). The CDR3 reads CSARQGTYNEQFF. As DNA, the CDR3 is TGCAGTGCTAGACAGGGAACCTACAATGAGCAGTTCTTC.

At least ten counts were recorded for this clonotype. This rearrangement joins TRBV15 to TRBJ1-2; D is uncertain. V shed 3 bases and J shed 4 bases, with 15 bases lying between them. Germline V gene sequence: CDR1 LNHNV, CDR2 YYDKDF (reference sequence). The CDR3 spans 15 residues. The CDR3 DNA follows: TGTGCCACCAGCAGGTCCCTTCGGTTTACCTATGGCTACACCTTC. Residues: CATSRSLRFTYGYTF.

This chain joins TRBV20-1 and TRBJ1-5; a possible D gene is TRBD1 (6 bases). CDR3 length: 14 residues. V gave up 5 bases and J gave up 3 bases, with 14 bases separating them. Looked up from germline, CDR1 is DFQATT and CDR2 is SNEGSKA (reference sequence). CDR3 in DNA: TGCAGTGCTGTAACAGGGATTGACAATCAGCCCCAGCATTTT. It translates to CSAVTGIDNQPQHF.

The chain employs TRBV3-1 and TRBJ1-1, with D unclear. Germline-derived CDR1 and CDR2 are LGHDT and YNNKEL (reference sequence). The CDR3 runs to 14 residues. V lost 4 bases and J lost 1, with 10 bases in between. CDR3 region: CASSRDNGNTEAFF. CDR3 nucleotides: TGTGCCAGCAGCCGTGACAATGGGAACACTGAAGCTTTCTTT.

This clonotype was counted many times. CDR3 DNA: TGCAGTGCCCAGATCGGGACAGCCCGAACAGATACGCAGTATTTT. Amino acid sequence: CSAQIGTARTDTQYF. The V gene is TRBV20-1, the J gene TRBJ2-3, with 7 bases aligning to TRBD1. Trimming cost V 6 bases and J 3 bases; bases outside gene matches: 12. Germline values: CDR1 DFQATT, CDR2 SNEGSKA (reference sequence). CDR3 length: 15 amino acids.

V gene TRBV10-2 combines with J gene TRBJ1-1; 11 nucleotides line up with TRBD1. This CDR3 region has 12 residues. Germline values: CDR1 WSHSY, CDR2 SAAADI. V lost 10 bases and J lost 10; bases outside the gene matches: 8. DNA of the CDR3: TGCGCCACCGCCGGACAGGGGGCGCGAGCTTTCTTT. This sequence encodes CATAGQGARAFF.

The chain couples TRBV20-1 to TRBJ2-7; TRBD1 or TRBD2 may be the D gene (6 bases each). The germline V and J ends were trimmed by 0 bases and 4 bases, with 16 bases remaining between them. Germline V CDR1 and CDR2: DFQATT, SNEGSKA (reference sequence). The CDR3 is 15 amino acids. For the CDR3, the DNA is TGCAGTGCTAGAGATTTACAGGGAGGTCGTTACGAGCAGTACTTC. Protein product: CSARDLQGGRYEQYF.

This clonotype was counted a few times. V usage is TRBV7-2 and J usage is TRBJ2-1, with D maybe TRBD2 (6 bases). Germline V lookup: CDR1 SGHTA, CDR2 FQGNSA. The CDR3 sequence is 15 residues long. Trimming shortened V by 5 bases and J by 7 bases, and 18 bases separated the two germline ends. The CDR3 loop reads CASSLLGGQVNEQFF. The CDR3 nucleotides are TGTGCCAGCAGCCTTCTCGGGGGTCAAGTTAATGAGCAGTTCTTC.